This T cell receptor beta chain derives from a study of human T cells and chemical hapten exposure. Study-level information: Subjects had 2% DPC placed on about 2 cm by about 2 cm of upper inner arm skin for sensitization.

CDR3 length: 14 residues. With 3 bases removed from V and 7 bases from J, the gap between germline ends came to 13 bases. Germline V gives CDR1 SGHDN, CDR2 FVKESK. Time point noted: patch test 1, 2 weeks after DPC sensitization. Treatment: therapeutic diphenylcyclopropenone sensitization with weekly scalp DPC. The study used a library that attached unique molecular identifiers to individual cDNA molecules. MiXCR, run by TCRdb on the RACE reads, gives a single entry per CDR3 protein. The repertoire includes some 200,000 distinct CDR3 sequences, about a fifth of them detected once, and about 7% sits in the top ten.

The sequence was obtained from a woman between 45 and 65 years old with alopecia areata. Some clones in this sample may be carry-over from other donors' samples. Source: whole blood, taken in connection with sensitization to the hapten diphenylcyclopropenone (DPC). The gene calls are TRBV14 and TRBJ2-1; possible D gene TRBD2, 5 bases. The CDR3 loop reads CASSHRGLGNEQFF. The CDR3 DNA is TGTGCCAGCAGCCACAGAGGGCTTGGTAATGAGCAGTTCTTC. The full variable domain, completed using reference TRBV14 and TRBJ2-1, is EAGVTQFPSHSVIEKGQTVTLRCDPISGHDNLYWYRRVMGKEIKFLLHFVKESKQDESGMPNNRFLAERTGGTYSTLKVQPAELEDSGVYFCASSHRGLGNEQFFGPGTRLTVL.